The clone carrying this TCR beta chain was seen repeatedly, ten times or more. This sample was taken from a study of HIV-infected patients and healthy controls. In TCRdb, the 5' RACE reads were re-called with MiXCR into one record per CDR3 protein. Of about 64,000 distinct CDR3 sequences in the sample, 15% to 20% were seen once. This sequence was found in a human donor in good health. The material sequenced was CD4+ T cells from blood.

CDR3 coding DNA: TGCAGTGCTAGAGACAGTGACACCCATACGCAGTATTTT. Its translation is CSARDSDTHTQYF. The V and J genes are TRBV20-1 and TRBJ2-3; D not resolved. Germline V gives CDR1 DFQATT, CDR2 SNEGSKA (reference sequence). The CDR3 spans 13 residues. V lost 0 bases and J lost 7, with 11 bases in between.